This TCR beta chain emerged from a study of response to subunit inactivated influenza vaccine. Findings of the study overall: With each seasonal influenza vaccination, the authors suggested, few new T cells are recruited.

The CDR3 is made up of 13 amino acids. V shed 5 bases, J shed 5 bases, and the junction held 5 bases outside the gene matches. MiXCR, run by TCRdb on the RT-PCR reads, gives a single entry per CDR3 protein. The table includes a few hundred thousand distinct CDR3 sequences, about a fifth detected once. This clonotype was detected a few times. The antigen remains unidentified. The sample consisted of PBMCs from blood, taken less than 22 months after vaccination. This sequence originates from a man aged 50-75 years who received an inactivated influenza vaccine. The rearrangement uses TRBV12-3 or TRBV12-4 and TRBJ2-7, with 8 bases matching TRBD1. CDR3 DNA sequence: TGTGCCAGCAGTACCTCGACAGGGGACGAGCAGTACTTC. As protein: CASSTSTGDEQYF.